This entry concerns a single T cell receptor beta chain. There is no known antigen for this receptor. No much larger clone is present one base from it, and per-base qualities are unavailable. For CDR1 and CDR2, the germline V gene (reference sequence) lists LGHDT and YNNKEL. From the cysteine up to the phenylalanine, the CDR3 has a length of 13 residues. Only CDR3 DNA remains: 39 bases, in frame from the first base. The V end loses 2 bases and the J end loses 8 bases, and a stretch of 12 bases separates them. The immunoSEQ Assay, a bias-controlled multiplex PCR, was used to amplify TCRbeta CDR3 regions from genomic DNA. In the paper's pipeline: Within the assay, amplification of reference gene primers was used to estimate how many nucleated cells each sample contained. To quantify the absolute abundance of each unique TCRbeta CDR3 rearrangement, sequence reads were collapsed and filtered. For each sample, productive Simpson clonality was calculated as the square root of Simpson's diversity index over productive rearrangements. In TCRdb, the immuneACCESS table is reduced to in-frame sequences with V and J assigned. These tables do not hold every clone; where another copy was compared, an unresolved V gene accounts for under half, and the others remain unexplained. Clonal size and the V and J genes are those of that table, whereas D and trimming came from the DNA. This sample is represented by around 310,000 clones; nearly 90% of them were singletons. The top ten constitute roughly 1% of the sample.

The data stem from a study of blood T cell repertoires in COVID-19 (dated by TCRdb to the early 2020s). About the study as a whole: Collaborator samples came from the United States, Italy and Spain and covered acute and convalescent phases of COVID-19. A de-identified subject ID, COVID-19 status, age in years and sex were almost always included in the sample metadata. The repertoires were released in a freely available public database intended as a resource for research on the immune response to SARS-CoV-2. The material from the prospective study consisted of cDNA or gDNA derived from T cells, B-cell-depleted T cells, or PBMCs. The dataset comprised deeply sampled blood TCRbeta repertoires from subjects exposed to, actively infected with, or recovered from COVID-19. Where HLA class I and class II types were available, the types were taken from metadata supplied by the sample provider, not from assay-based typing. The samples were drawn from the first 160 participants of the ongoing ImmuneRACE study and from under 1,500 subjects provided by 6 global collaborators.

At one collaborating source in Seattle, patients were enrolled during active infection and were followed longitudinally through the course of disease. Whole blood was collected in K2EDTA tubes by collaborating institutions according to the institutions' own protocols. For TCRbeta analysis, collaborator samples were shipped as frozen whole blood, as isolated PBMCs, or as DNA extracted from either sample type. The research as a whole found: The amount of clinical and demographic metadata varied by source and participant and was provided uncurated.

The TCR originated in a woman in her thirties or forties with COVID-19, enrolled during active disease. The V and J genes are TRBV3-1 (or the pseudogene TRBV3-2) and TRBJ1-1; the best D guess is TRBD1, with 6 bases matching. Material for sequencing was peripheral blood. The DNA sequence is TGTGCCAGCAGCCAAACAGGGTATGGCGAAGCTTTCTTT. This yields the protein CASSQTGYGEAFF.